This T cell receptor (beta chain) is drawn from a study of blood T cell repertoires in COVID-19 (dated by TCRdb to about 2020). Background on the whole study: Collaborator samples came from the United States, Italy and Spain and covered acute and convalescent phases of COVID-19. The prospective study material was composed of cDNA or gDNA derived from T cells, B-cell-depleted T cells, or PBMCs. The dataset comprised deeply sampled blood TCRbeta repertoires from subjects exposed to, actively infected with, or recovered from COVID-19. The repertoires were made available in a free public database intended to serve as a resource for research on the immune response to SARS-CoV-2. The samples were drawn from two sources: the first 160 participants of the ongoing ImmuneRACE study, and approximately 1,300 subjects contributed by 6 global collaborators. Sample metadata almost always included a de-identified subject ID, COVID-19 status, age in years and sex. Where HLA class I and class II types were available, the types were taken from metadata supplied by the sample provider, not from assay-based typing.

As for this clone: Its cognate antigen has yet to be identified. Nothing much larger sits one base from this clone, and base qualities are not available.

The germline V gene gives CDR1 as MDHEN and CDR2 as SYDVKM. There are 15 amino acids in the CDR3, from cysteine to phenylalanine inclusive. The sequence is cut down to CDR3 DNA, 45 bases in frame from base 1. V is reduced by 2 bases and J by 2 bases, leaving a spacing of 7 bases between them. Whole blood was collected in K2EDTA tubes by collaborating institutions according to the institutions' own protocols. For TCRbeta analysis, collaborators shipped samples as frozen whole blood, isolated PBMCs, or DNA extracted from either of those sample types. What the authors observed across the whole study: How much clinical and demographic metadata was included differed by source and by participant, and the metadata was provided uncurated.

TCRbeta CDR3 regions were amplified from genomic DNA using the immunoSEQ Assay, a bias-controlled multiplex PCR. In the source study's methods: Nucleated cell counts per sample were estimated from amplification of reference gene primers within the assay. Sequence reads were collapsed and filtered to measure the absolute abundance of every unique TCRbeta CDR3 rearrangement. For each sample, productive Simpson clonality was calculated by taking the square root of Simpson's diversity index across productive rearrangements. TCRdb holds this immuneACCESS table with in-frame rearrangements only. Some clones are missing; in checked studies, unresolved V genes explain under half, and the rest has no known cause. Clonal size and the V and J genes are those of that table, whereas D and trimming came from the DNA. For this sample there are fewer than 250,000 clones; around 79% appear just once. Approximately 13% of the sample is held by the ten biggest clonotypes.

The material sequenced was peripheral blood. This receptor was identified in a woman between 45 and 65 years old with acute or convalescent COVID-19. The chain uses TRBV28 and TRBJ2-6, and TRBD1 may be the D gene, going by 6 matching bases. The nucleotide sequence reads TGTGCCAGCAGTTTAAACAGGGCTGGGGCCAACGTCCTGACTTTC. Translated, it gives CASSLNRAGANVLTF.